The T cell receptor (beta chain) described here comes from a study of blood T cell repertoires in COVID-19. As for the study in general: PBMCs, B-cell-depleted T cells, or T cells provided the cDNA or gDNA that made up the material.

The germline gives CDR1 SEHNR, CDR2 FQNEAQ (reference sequence). Deletions cut 2 bases from V and 4 bases from J, with 11 bases between. CDR3 size: 14 residues. Sequencing was performed with immunoSEQ multiplex PCR; in TCRdb, only in-frame clones are kept and a portion is missing. Of roughly 120,000 clones listed, around 80% are singletons. The sequenced sample consisted of peripheral blood. V gene TRBV7-9 combines with J gene TRBJ1-1; D is perhaps TRBD1 (5 bases). The receptor's source is a man aged 65 to 85 with acute or convalescent COVID-19. CDR3 residues: CASSLSGLVTEAFF. The DNA of the CDR3 is TGTGCCAGCAGCTTATCGGGACTAGTCACTGAAGCTTTCTTT.